These T cell receptor beta chains were read from a single sample in a study of breast tumors, draining lymph nodes, adjacent tissues. A single record per CDR3 protein comes from TCRdb applying MiXCR to the multiplex PCR reads. The data contain over 250,000 distinct CDR3 sequences, about 33% of them singletons. The material sequenced was axillary lymph node tissue. The receptors were sampled from a female donor with breast cancer. Some clones in this sample may be carry-over from other donors' samples. CDR3s include the opening cysteine and the closing phenylalanine or tryptophan. D genes are given only for firm matches. A row's size may be missing; if present it is once, few, many or a size class.

v_call	clone_size	d_call	j_call	cdr3_aa	cdr3_nt
TRBV7-2	many	NA	TRBJ2-5	CASSLASTYQETQYF	TGTGCCAGCAGCTTAGCGTCGACGTACCAAGAGACCCAGTACTTC
TRBV5-4	NA	NA	TRBJ1-1	CASSPAGFGTEAFF	TGTGCCAGCAGCCCCGCCGGATTTGGCACTGAAGCTTTCTTT
TRBV29-1	many	TRBD1	TRBJ2-1	CSVVRTGGRGEQFF	TGCAGCGTTGTTCGGACAGGGGGCCGAGGTGAGCAGTTCTTC
TRBV14	NA	TRBD1	TRBJ1-1	CASSQTFRGQNTEAFF	TGTGCCAGCAGCCAAACGTTTAGGGGGCAGAACACTGAAGCTTTCTTT
TRBV3-1	NA	TRBD1	TRBJ2-7	CASSEGQGVTYEQYF	TGTGCCAGCAGTGAAGGACAGGGGGTTACCTACGAGCAGTACTTC
TRBV9	NA	NA	TRBJ2-3	CASSETGTRGDTQYF	TGTGCCAGCAGCGAGACGGGAACGAGGGGAGATACGCAGTATTTT
TRBV6-5	NA	TRBD1	TRBJ2-6	CASSLDRAPGANVLTF	TGTGCCAGCAGTTTGGACAGGGCCCCTGGGGCCAACGTCCTGACTTTC
TRBV7-3	NA	NA	TRBJ1-5	CANWTVGPQHF	TGTGCCAACTGGACAGTGGGGCCCCAGCATTTT
TRBV4-1	many	NA	TRBJ2-1	CASSQEEGGSYNEQFF	TGCGCCAGCAGCCAAGAGGAGGGGGGGTCCTACAATGAGCAGTTCTTC
TRBV11-1	many	NA	TRBJ2-5	CASSLVAAVETQYF	TGTGCCAGCAGCTTAGTTGCCGCCGTGGAGACCCAGTACTTC
TRBV5-8	few	TRBD1	TRBJ2-5	CASSLGQPFQETQYF	TGTGCCAGCAGCCTGGGACAGCCATTCCAAGAGACCCAGTACTTC
TRBV27	many	NA	TRBJ1-2	CASSMLRTSQDGYTF	TGTGCCAGCAGTATGCTACGGACCTCCCAGGATGGCTACACCTTC
TRBV25-1	many	TRBD2	TRBJ2-3	CASSPAGVTRYF	TGTGCCAGCAGCCCAGCGGGAGTTACGCGGTATTTT
TRBV5-8	many	NA	TRBJ2-1	CASSSGGWVVGWVF	TGTGCCAGCAGCAGTGGCGGTTGGGTCGTTGGTTGGGTCTTC
TRBV11-3	NA	TRBD2	TRBJ2-4	CASSSNPLAGGQGKNIQYF	TGTGCCAGCAGCTCAAACCCGCTAGCGGGAGGGCAGGGCAAAAACATTCAGTACTTC
TRBV11-3	many	NA	TRBJ2-2	CASSLLDLAGELFF	TGTGCCAGCAGCTTATTAGATTTGGCCGGGGAGCTGTTTTTT
TRBV7-9	many	TRBD2	TRBJ2-3	CASSLRQLAGATDTQYF	TGTGCCAGCAGCTTGAGGCAACTAGCGGGAGCCACAGATACGCAGTATTTT
TRBV5-1	few	NA	TRBJ2-1	CASSYFTSGSYNEQFF	TGCGCCAGCAGCTACTTCACGAGCGGATCTTACAATGAGCAGTTCTTC
TRBV19	many	TRBD1	TRBJ1-2	CASRGGNYGYTF	TGTGCCAGTAGAGGGGGCAACTATGGCTACACCTTC
TRBV30	many	NA	TRBJ2-5	CACNPSLGETQYF	TGTGCCTGCAACCCATCCTTAGGGGAGACCCAGTACTTC
TRBV6-5	many	NA	TRBJ1-3	CASSNPVSSGNTIYF	TGTGCCAGCAGTAACCCCGTGAGCTCTGGAAACACCATATATTTT
TRBV19	NA	TRBD2	TRBJ2-5	CASSVPLAGGETQYF	TGTGCCAGTAGTGTCCCACTAGCGGGAGGAGAGACCCAGTACTTC
TRBV7-3	NA	TRBD2	TRBJ2-3	CASSLTGTSGRAGDTQYF	TGTGCCAGCAGCTTAACGGGGACTAGCGGGAGGGCCGGTGATACGCAGTATTTT
TRBV18	NA	NA	TRBJ2-1	CASSTLQGSSYNEQFF	TGTGCCAGCTCAACCCTACAGGGCAGCTCCTACAATGAGCAGTTCTTC
TRBV12-3/TRBV12-4	many	NA	TRBJ1-2	CASSKGTFSYGYTF	TGTGCCAGCAGCAAGGGGACTTTTTCCTATGGCTACACCTTC
TRBV29-1	many	TRBD2	TRBJ2-5	CSVEVGGLETQYF	TGCAGCGTTGAGGTGGGAGGGCTAGAGACCCAGTACTTC
TRBV12-3/TRBV12-4	many	NA	TRBJ2-1	CASSLGGFSSYNEQFF	TGTGCCAGCAGTTTGGGCGGGTTCAGCTCCTACAATGAGCAGTTCTTC
TRBV2	many	NA	TRBJ1-2	CASSGWDSNYGYTF	TGTGCCAGCAGTGGTTGGGATTCGAACTATGGCTACACCTTC
TRBV20-1	NA	NA	TRBJ1-2	CSAPAGGALFYGYTF	TGCAGTGCCCCCGCGGGGGGTGCGTTGTTCTATGGCTACACCTTC
TRBV3-1	NA	NA	TRBJ2-2	CASSQRISVGGLFF	TGTGCCAGCAGCCAAAGGATCTCGGTAGGGGGTCTGTTTTTT
TRBV30	NA	NA	TRBJ2-1	CAWSVQSGSSEQFF	TGTGCCTGGAGTGTACAGTCGGGCAGCTCTGAGCAGTTCTTC
TRBV5-4	NA	TRBD2	TRBJ2-1	CASLKGVAGAEQFF	TGTGCCAGCTTAAAAGGGGTAGCGGGAGCTGAGCAGTTCTTC
TRBV11-2	NA	TRBD2	TRBJ2-6	CASSRGLAGASVLTF	TGTGCCAGCAGCCGCGGACTAGCGGGAGCAAGCGTCCTGACTTTC
TRBV19	many	NA	TRBJ2-5	CASKSATSKETQYF	TGTGCCAGCAAAAGTGCCACCAGCAAAGAGACCCAGTACTTC
TRBV30	many	NA	TRBJ1-3	CAWSSLGNTIYF	TGTGCCTGGAGCAGTCTAGGAAACACCATATATTTT
TRBV5-1	NA	TRBD2	TRBJ2-1	CASSLGPSSGYNEQFF	TGTGCCAGCAGCTTGGGGCCGTCTAGCGGATACAATGAGCAGTTCTTC
TRBV7-9	many	NA	TRBJ1-4	CASSGSEEKLFF	TGTGCCAGCAGCGGGAGCGAAGAAAAACTGTTTTTT